This TCR beta chain emerged from a study of cytomegalovirus exposure and HLA in healthy donors. Study details: Earlier, about 180 million T cells were analyzed, and 90 million to 120 million unique TCR beta sequences were found among them. Study-wide results and caveats: The study designated roughly 150 TCR beta chains cytomegalovirus-associated. In vitro experiments confirmed that a few CMV-associated chains were specific for CMV antigens. Presence/absence analyses assumed roughly uniform sequencing depth across donors, which may not hold.

Comment on this clone: Its antigen is unknown.

A multiplex PCR was run with 60 Vbeta primers and 13 Jbeta primers. Using immunoSEQ multiplex PCR, the repertoire was profiled, and TCRdb retains in-frame clones only, with some absent. The table shows about 130,000 clones, with about 84% occurring only once. Germline loops: CDR1 SGHRS, CDR2 YFSETQ. V was shortened by 0 bases and J by 0 bases, with 14 bases between the two germline ends. The length of the CDR3 is 17 residues. This chain connects TRBV5-1 to TRBJ2-3; maybe TRBD1 (6 bases). The source is a man aged 35-49 years in good health and CMV-seronegative. Input material: PBMCs. For the CDR3, the DNA is TGCGCCAGCAGCTTGGGGACAGCTGGGACGAGCACAGATACGCAGTATTTT. The encoded protein is CASSLGTAGTSTDTQYF.